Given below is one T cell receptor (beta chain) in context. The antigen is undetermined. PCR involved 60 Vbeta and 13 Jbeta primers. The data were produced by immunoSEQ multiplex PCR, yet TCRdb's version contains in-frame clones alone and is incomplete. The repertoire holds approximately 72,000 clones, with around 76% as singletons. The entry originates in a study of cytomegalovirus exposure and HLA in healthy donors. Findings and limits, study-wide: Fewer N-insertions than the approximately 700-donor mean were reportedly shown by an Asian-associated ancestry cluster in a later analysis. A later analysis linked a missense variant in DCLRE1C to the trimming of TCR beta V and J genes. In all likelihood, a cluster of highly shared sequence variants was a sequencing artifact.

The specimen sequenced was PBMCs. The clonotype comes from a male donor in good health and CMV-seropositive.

Here the CDR3 DNA reads TGTGCCACCAGCAGAGATCCCGACAGGGGGCCATCCAATGAGCAGTTCTTC. As protein: CATSRDPDRGPSNEQFF. The chain combines TRBV15 with TRBJ2-1, with 10 positions matching TRBD1. The V gene's germline CDR1 is LNHNV and CDR2 YYDKDF (reference sequence). The trim removed 0 bases at V and 6 bases at J, leaving 8 bases unmatched. The CDR3 contains 17 residues.